Only one count was recorded for the clone carrying this T cell receptor beta chain. As yet, its antigen is unknown. The sample comes from a study of blood T cells in healthy people across ages. Overall study: T cells yielded about one barcoded beta molecule per two cells through template switching. Study-wide results and limits: Naive T cell percentage by flow cytometry tracked strongly with beta diversity.

Then a second PCR, running roughly 6 to 11 cycles, was carried out with a sample-barcoded 5' primer and a J-beta primer mix. With 12 random nucleotides, a template-switch adaptor tagged each individual cDNA molecule. Via MiXCR, TCRdb re-called the 5' RACE reads, giving one row per CDR3 protein. This repertoire shows about 970,000 distinct CDR3 sequences, about 53% found once; its top ten account for around 21%. With 2 bases removed from V and 2 bases from J, the gap between germline ends came to 10 bases. CDR1 is MNHEY, CDR2 SVGAGI, per germline. The CDR3 is 14 amino acids. Input material: blood. The V and J genes are TRBV6-5 and TRBJ2-7; tentatively, D is TRBD1 or TRBD2 (6 bases each). The sequence derives from an older woman in good health. The DNA for the CDR3 is TGTGCCAGCAGTTACGGGGGGCGAACCTACGAGCAGTACTTC. It translates to CASSYGGRTYEQYF.